Each of the 7 T cell receptor beta chains below was sequenced from the same sample in a study of control samples from healthy donors and cancer patients. Sequencing used immunoSEQ multiplex PCR; TCRdb keeps in-frame clones, though not all of them. The sample has 90,000 or so clones, roughly nine tenths seen once. Sample: blood. These receptors were taken from a woman in her seventies in good health.

The chain carries TRBV3-1 (or the pseudogene TRBV3-2) and TRBJ1-6; D is unclear. The V and J ends lost 10 bases and 8 bases respectively, with 15 bases between them. CDR1 and CDR2 (germline): LGHDT, YNNKEL (reference sequence). The CDR3 loop spans 13 amino acids. The CDR3: CATGPSGDSPLHF. In DNA, the CDR3 is TGTGCCACCGGCCCATCGGGTGATTCACCCCTCCACTTT.

The rearrangement links TRBV19 to TRBJ2-2, with D perhaps matching TRBD2 (5 bases). Per the germline V gene, CDR1 is LNHDA and CDR2 is SQIVND (reference sequence). The CDR3 has 16 residues. The germline V and J ends were trimmed by 5 bases and 3 bases, with 16 bases remaining between them. The CDR3 spells CASSFNSGLDTGELFF. DNA of the CDR3: TGTGCCAGTAGTTTTAACAGTGGACTCGACACCGGGGAGCTGTTTTTT.

This chain connects TRBV5-1 to TRBJ2-2; D is possibly TRBD1 (5 bases). This CDR3 has 15 amino acids. CDR1 is SGHRS, CDR2 YFSETQ, per germline. Trimming stripped 5 bases from V and 1 base from J, with 12 bases between. The CDR3: CASRSTELNTGELFF. The CDR3 DNA is TGCGCCAGCAGATCGACAGAGTTGAACACCGGGGAGCTGTTTTTT.

V usage is TRBV2 and J usage is TRBJ2-6; possible D gene TRBD1, 6 bases. Germline assignment: CDR1 SNHLY and CDR2 FYNNEI. The CDR3 totals 18 residues. V gave up 4 bases and J gave up 2 bases, with 18 bases separating them. The CDR3 protein is CASSGPTGFETGANVLTF. The CDR3 DNA sequence: TGTGCCAGCAGTGGACCTACAGGGTTCGAAACTGGGGCCAACGTCCTGACTTTC.

The J gene is TRBJ2-1, the V gene TRBV4-2; 8 bases are a match to TRBD2. Germline values: CDR1 LGHNA, CDR2 YNFKEQ. The CDR3 extends over 17 amino acids. J lost 5 bases, V lost 1 base, and 10 bases had no gene match. DNA for the CDR3: TGTGCCAGCAGCCAAGGAGGCTGGCGGGGGGTTAACAATGAGCAGTTCTTC. Encoded protein: CASSQGGWRGVNNEQFF.

The sample holds a few counts of this clone. In the same sample, other DNA sequences code for this CDR3. This chain uses TRBV11-2 with TRBJ2-5; D is perhaps TRBD2 (6 bases). CDR3 length: 16 amino acids. Germline V gene data show CDR1 as SGHAT and CDR2 as FQNNGV. The V and J ends lost 4 bases and 7 bases respectively, with 22 bases between them. CDR3 nucleotide sequence: TGTGCCAGCAGCTCGATGCATTCTGGAGGGGTGGGGACCCAGTACTTC. This encodes CASSSMHSGGVGTQYF.

The V and J genes are TRBV2 and TRBJ1-1, with D possibly TRBD1 on 6 matching bases. Germline V gives CDR1 SNHLY, CDR2 FYNNEI. V gave up 6 bases and J gave up 2 bases, with 22 bases separating them. This CDR3 has 17 residues. The chain's CDR3 is CASSPSGVARENTEAFF. The CDR3 DNA reads TGTGCCAGCAGCCCTTCAGGGGTCGCGAGGGAAAACACTGAAGCTTTCTTT.